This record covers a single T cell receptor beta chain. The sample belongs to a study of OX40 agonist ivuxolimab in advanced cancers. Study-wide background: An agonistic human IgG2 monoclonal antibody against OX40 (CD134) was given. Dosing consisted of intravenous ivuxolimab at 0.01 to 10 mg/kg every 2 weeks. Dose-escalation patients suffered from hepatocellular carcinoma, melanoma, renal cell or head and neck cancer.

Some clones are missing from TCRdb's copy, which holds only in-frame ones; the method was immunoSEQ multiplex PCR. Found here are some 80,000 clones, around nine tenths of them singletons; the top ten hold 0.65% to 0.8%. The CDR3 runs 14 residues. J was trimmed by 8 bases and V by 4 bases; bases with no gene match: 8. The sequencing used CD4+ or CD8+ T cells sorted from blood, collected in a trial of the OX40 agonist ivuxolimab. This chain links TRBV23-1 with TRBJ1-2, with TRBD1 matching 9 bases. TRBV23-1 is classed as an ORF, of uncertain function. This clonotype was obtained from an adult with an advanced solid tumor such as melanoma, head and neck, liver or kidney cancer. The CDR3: CASSLEQGARGYTF. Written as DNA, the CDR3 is TGCGCCAGCAGTCTCGAACAGGGGGCGCGGGGCTACACCTTC.